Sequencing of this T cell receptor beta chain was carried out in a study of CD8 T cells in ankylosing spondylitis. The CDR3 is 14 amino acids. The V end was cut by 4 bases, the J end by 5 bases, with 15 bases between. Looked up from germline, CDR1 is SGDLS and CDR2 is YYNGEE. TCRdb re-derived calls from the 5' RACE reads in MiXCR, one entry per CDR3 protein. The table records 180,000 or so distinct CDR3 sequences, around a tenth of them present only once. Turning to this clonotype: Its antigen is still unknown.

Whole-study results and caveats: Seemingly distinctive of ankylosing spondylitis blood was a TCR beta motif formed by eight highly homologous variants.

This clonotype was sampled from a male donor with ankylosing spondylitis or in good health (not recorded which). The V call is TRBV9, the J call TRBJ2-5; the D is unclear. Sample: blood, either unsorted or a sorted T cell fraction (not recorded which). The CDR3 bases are TGTGCCAGCAGCCCCAGGACCGGATCCGAGACCCAGTACTTC. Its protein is CASSPRTGSETQYF. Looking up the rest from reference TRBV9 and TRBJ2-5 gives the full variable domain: DSGVTQTPKHLITATGQRVTLRCSPRSGDLSVYWYQQSLDQGLQFLIQYYNGEERAKGNILERFSAQQFPDLHSELNLSSLELGDSALYFCASSPRTGSETQYFGPGTRLLVL.